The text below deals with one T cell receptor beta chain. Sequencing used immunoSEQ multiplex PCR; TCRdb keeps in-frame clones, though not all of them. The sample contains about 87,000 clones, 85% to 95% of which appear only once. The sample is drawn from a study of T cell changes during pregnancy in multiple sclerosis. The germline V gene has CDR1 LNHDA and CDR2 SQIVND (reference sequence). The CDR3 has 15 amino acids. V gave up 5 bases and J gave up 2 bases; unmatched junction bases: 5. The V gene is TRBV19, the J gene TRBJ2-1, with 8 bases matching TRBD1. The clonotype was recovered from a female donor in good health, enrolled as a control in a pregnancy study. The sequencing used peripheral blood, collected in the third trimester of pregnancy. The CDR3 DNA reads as TGTGCCAGTAGTCCCGGGACAGGTCCCTACAATGAGCAGTTCTTC. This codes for CASSPGTGPYNEQFF.